The 4 T cell receptor beta chains presented below share a single source sample, sequenced in a study of circulating and synovial CD4+ cells in juvenile arthritis. Generated by immunoSEQ multiplex PCR, the TCRdb table keeps only in-frame clones and is missing some. The sample includes around 32,000 clones, around 96% of them seen just once. Sequencing was done on a sample of CD4+ T cells from blood. These TCRs come from a human donor with juvenile idiopathic arthritis.

The chain is built from TRBV6-5 and TRBJ1-2; 7 positions match TRBD1. The junction had 2 bases not matched to a gene; V was cut back by 3 bases and J by 4 bases. This CDR3 is 13 amino acids long. CDR1 is MNHEY, CDR2 SVGAGI, per germline. The chain's CDR3 is CASSYRQGYGYTF. For the CDR3, the DNA is TGTGCCAGCAGTTATCGACAGGGCTATGGCTACACCTTC.

The chain recombines TRBV6-5 with TRBJ2-2; 7 bases map to TRBD1. Germline loops: CDR1 MNHEY, CDR2 SVGAGI. CDR3 length: 15 amino acids. J was trimmed by 4 bases and V by 7 bases; bases with no gene match: 9. CDR3 in DNA: TGTGCCAGCACCTCGACAGGGCCGAGCACCGGGGAGCTGTTTTTT. Its translation is CASTSTGPSTGELFF.

The chain couples TRBV27 to TRBJ2-1, with 10 bases identical to TRBD2. The junction had 15 bases not matched to a gene; V was cut back by 6 bases and J by 10 bases. Germline values: CDR1 MNHEY, CDR2 SMNVEV (reference sequence). There are 16 residues in the CDR3. The CDR3 reads CASSLKGSGRAGEQFF. DNA for the CDR3: TGTGCCAGCAGCCTTAAGGGCAGCGGGAGGGCCGGGGAGCAGTTCTTC.

This chain connects TRBV19 to TRBJ1-1, with D possibly TRBD1 on 6 matching bases. CDR1 is LNHDA, CDR2 SQIVND, per germline (reference sequence). This CDR3 contains 13 residues. Trimming left V 6 bases short and J 7 bases short, with 15 bases between. CDR3 in amino acids: CASSPRGGLEAFF. The CDR3 DNA follows: TGTGCCAGTAGCCCTCGGGGGGGGCTTGAAGCTTTCTTT.